The T cell receptor (beta chain) described here comes from a study of human T cells and chemical hapten exposure. This clonotype appeared a few times. Regarding time point: healthy volunteer bleed at 2 weeks. The study extracted total RNA from unfractionated whole blood. TCRdb redid the calling of the RACE reads with MiXCR, one entry per CDR3 protein. Among around 130,000 distinct CDR3 sequences listed, approximately 9% were seen once. This TCR was recovered from a male donor in good health. Some clones in this sample may be carry-over from other donors' samples. The sequencing input was whole blood.

The CDR3 DNA reads as TGTGCCAGCAGTTACGGGGGAAGAGATGGCTACACCTTC. Protein: CASSYGGRDGYTF. V is TRBV6-5 and J is TRBJ1-2; D perhaps matches TRBD1 (5 bases). Germline V lookup: CDR1 MNHEY, CDR2 SVGAGI. V gave up 2 bases and J gave up 6 bases, with 10 bases separating them. The CDR3 sequence is 13 residues long.